This entry is about one T cell receptor beta chain. Its specificity is not known. V lost 5 bases and J lost 5, with 15 bases in between. CDR3 length equals 14 residues. The V gene's germline CDR1 is LNHDA and CDR2 SQIVND (reference sequence). This record comes from a study of T cells in tuberculosis. Study summary: IGRA-negative adolescents, IGRA-positive adolescents with latent tuberculosis and adults with active tuberculosis formed this South African cohort.

General study findings and limits: Classification accuracy was about 90% (AUROC around 0.9) with the GMM-specific repertoire. Active tuberculosis alpha repertoires lay closer to GMM-specific TCRs than controls'. Samples were chosen by availability of cryopreserved specimens.

Measured with immunoSEQ multiplex PCR; TCRdb has only the in-frame clones, and not every one. Seen here are 20,000 to 25,000 clones, 75% to 90% observed once, and the top ten hold about 15%. This clonotype originated in a donor aged 10 to 29 with latent tuberculosis or without tuberculosis infection. Sample: PBMCs. The chain combines TRBV19 with TRBJ1-1; a possible D gene is TRBD1 (6 bases). The CDR3 region has the DNA TGTGCCAGTAGTGAGGGGGTCGGTAAGACTGAAGCTTTCTTT. This codes for CASSEGVGKTEAFF.